This T cell receptor beta chain originates from a study of CD8+CD57+ T cells in acquired aplastic anemia. CDR3 and TCR beta VDJ profiling relied on a genomic DNA template. Using its own MiXCR run on the reads, TCRdb lists one record per CDR3 protein. The profile shows 150,000 to 200,000 distinct CDR3 sequences, approximately 48% of them singletons. The CDR3 spans 8 residues. From germline, CDR1 is MGHDK and CDR2 SYGVNS. The patients chosen for sequencing had shown expansion of CD8+CD57+ cells (detected by flow cytometry). Blood came from patients not yet given any therapy. Comments on this clonotype: What it binds is unknown. A read error may account for a junction end that differs from germline.

Study-wide results and caveats: Roughly 27 shared CD8+ CDR3s appeared highly expressed within patients' immunodominant clones.

The source is a human donor with aplastic anemia. The sequenced sample consisted of sorted CD4+, CD8+, or CD8+CD57+ T cells (not recorded which) from PBMCs. This chain links TRBV25-1 with TRBJ1-1; D is ambiguous. DNA for the CDR3: TGTGCCAGCAGTGAATCTTTCTTT. Amino acid sequence: CASSESFF.